One sample yielded the 15 T cell receptor beta chains listed below, sequenced in a study of OX40 agonist ivuxolimab in advanced cancers. TCRdb keeps only in-frame clones here, not all; method: immunoSEQ multiplex PCR. The data show 40,000 to 50,000 clones, 75% to 90% seen once. The sequencing here drew on CD4+ or CD8+ T cells sorted from blood, taken in a trial of the OX40 agonist ivuxolimab. The source is an adult with an advanced solid tumor such as melanoma, head and neck, liver or kidney cancer.

The chain uses TRBV4-1 and TRBJ1-2; D remains unclear. The CDR3 contains 15 residues. Germline CDR1 and CDR2: MGHRA and YSYEKL. The V and J ends lost 1 base and 4 bases respectively, with 13 bases between them. CDR3 nucleotides: TGCGCCAGCAGCCAAGGAACGTTGGATTTCTATGGCTACACCTTC. Its protein product is CASSQGTLDFYGYTF.

J is TRBJ2-7 and V is TRBV10-3; 11 bases agree with TRBD2. Germline V gene data show CDR1 as ENHRY and CDR2 as SYGVKD. Trimming removed 7 bases from V and 4 bases from J; junction bases left unmatched: 9. The CDR3 contains 15 residues. The CDR3 nucleotides are TGTGCCATCATCGGGTCGGCTAGCGGGAGGTACGAGCAGTACTTC. It yields the protein CAIIGSASGRYEQYF.

Details on this clone: Other DNA sequences within the sample encode an identical CDR3. The chain joins TRBV7-2 to TRBJ2-7, with TRBD1 matching over 9 bases. Germline V CDR1 and CDR2: SGHTA, FQGNSA. The CDR3 runs 14 residues. J was trimmed by 4 bases and V by 6 bases; bases with no gene match: 7. CDR3 sequence reads: CASRRGQGFYEQYF. The CDR3 DNA sequence: TGTGCCAGCAGGCGGGGACAGGGTTTTTACGAGCAGTACTTC.

The V and J genes are TRBV6-6 and TRBJ1-6; D ambiguous. Germline V CDR1 and CDR2: MNHNY, SVGAGI (reference sequence). The CDR3 runs to 14 residues. V shed 5 bases and J shed 9 bases, with 14 bases lying between them. For the CDR3, the DNA is TGTGCCAGCAGTCACGGGGAGCCCGGTTCACCCCTCCACTTT. This translates into CASSHGEPGSPLHF.

The chain carries TRBV9 and TRBJ2-7; D unclear. The CDR3 is made up of 12 amino acids. CDR1 and CDR2 (germline): SGDLS, YYNGEE. V dropped 4 bases and J dropped 0 bases, with 5 bases sitting between them. The CDR3 DNA reads TGTGCCAGCAGCCACAGCTCCTACGAGCAGTACTTC. Translated, it gives CASSHSSYEQYF.

The rearrangement joins TRBV7-3 to TRBJ2-1; 7 bases match TRBD2. The CDR3 is made up of 14 amino acids. V was clipped by 3 bases and J by 7 bases; unmatched bases: 6. Per germline, CDR1 SGHTA and CDR2 FQGTGA. The CDR3 is CASSLETSINEQFF. The CDR3 DNA sequence: TGTGCCAGCAGCTTGGAGACTAGCATTAATGAGCAGTTCTTC.

This clone appeared a single time. This chain joins TRBV5-4 and TRBJ1-1, with 9 bases identical to TRBD1. This CDR3 comprises 15 residues. Germline CDR1 reads SGHNT; CDR2 reads YYREEE (reference sequence). The V gene end was trimmed by 4 bases and the J gene end by 4 bases; junction bases not matched to a gene: 8. The chain's CDR3 is CASSLQTGGGTEAFF. CDR3 DNA sequence: TGTGCCAGCAGCCTCCAAACAGGGGGCGGCACTGAAGCTTTCTTT. The full variable domain, with the rest looked up from reference TRBV5-4 and TRBJ1-1, is ETGVTQSPTHLIKTRGQQVTLRCSSQSGHNTVSWYQQALGQGPQFIFQYYREEENGRGNFPPRFSGLQFPNYSSELNVNALELDDSALYLCASSLQTGGGTEAFFGQGTRLTVV.

The rearrangement links TRBV30 to TRBJ1-1; tentative D call: TRBD1 (6 bases). Germline V CDR1 and CDR2: GTSNPN, SVGIG (reference sequence). The ends were cut back, 2 bases at V and 1 base at J, with 11 bases in the middle. This CDR3 is built from 14 residues. The CDR3: CAWSLPDRNTEAFF. The CDR3 nucleotides read TGTGCCTGGAGTCTCCCGGACAGGAACACTGAAGCTTTCTTT.

V is TRBV4-1 and J is TRBJ1-2, with 12 bases identical to TRBD1. With 2 bases clipped from V and 7 bases from J, the junction kept 8 bases outside the gene matches. Germline V lookup: CDR1 MGHRA, CDR2 YSYEKL. The length of the CDR3 is 16 residues. The CDR3: CASSQTLGQGALGYTF. CDR3 nucleotides: TGCGCCAGCAGCCAAACCTTGGGACAGGGGGCGCTTGGCTACACCTTC.

V usage is TRBV7-9 and J usage is TRBJ2-7, with 14 positions matching TRBD2. Per the germline V gene, CDR1 is SEHNR and CDR2 is FQNEAQ (reference sequence). The CDR3 loop spans 15 amino acids. Trimming at V came to 5 bases and at J to 6 bases, leaving 6 bases not matched to a gene. The CDR3 DNA sequence: TGTGCCAGCAGCATAGGAGGGACTAGCGGGAGCGAGCAGTACTTC. Amino acid sequence: CASSIGGTSGSEQYF.

The J gene is TRBJ1-6, the V gene TRBV27, with unresolved D. The V gene lost 0 bases and the J gene lost 5 bases, with 5 bases spanning the gap. CDR1 MNHEY and CDR2 SMNVEV come from the germline V gene (reference sequence). There are 14 residues in the CDR3. This CDR3 is CASSLSQNNSPLHF. In nucleotides, the CDR3 is TGTGCCAGCAGTTTATCACAGAATAATTCACCCCTCCACTTT.

The chain couples TRBV9 to TRBJ1-4; a possible D gene is TRBD1 (5 bases). The CDR3 extends over 14 amino acids. V lost 5 bases, J lost 0 bases, and 8 bases lay in between. The germline V gene encodes CDR1 SGDLS and CDR2 YYNGEE. This chain's CDR3 is CASSLTATNEKLFF. The CDR3 coding sequence is TGTGCCAGCAGTTTGACAGCAACTAATGAAAAACTGTTTTTT.

The gene calls are TRBV2 and TRBJ1-4; a weak D match, TRBD1 (5 bases). The germline V gene encodes CDR1 SNHLY and CDR2 FYNNEI. The CDR3 length is 15 residues. The ends were cut back, 6 bases at V and 8 bases at J, with 19 bases in the middle. In DNA form, the CDR3 reads TGTGCCAGCAGGGACCGGGACGGCGGTCGGGAAAAACTGTTTTTT. Its translation: CASRDRDGGREKLFF.

The chain links TRBV7-3 to TRBJ2-5, with D hard to call. CDR1 and CDR2 (germline): SGHTA, FQGTGA. V lost 4 bases and J 5 bases, leaving 11 bases between the germline ends. There are 13 residues in the CDR3. The CDR3 region has the DNA TGTGCCAGCAGCTCTGGGCCGGTCGAGACCCAGTACTTC. Its protein product is CASSSGPVETQYF.

The chain is built from TRBV15 and TRBJ1-2; the D gene is possibly TRBD1 (6 bases). CDR1 LNHNV and CDR2 YYDKDF come from the germline V gene (reference sequence). This CDR3 contains 16 residues. Trimming took 4 bases from V and 5 from J, leaving 20 bases between them. The CDR3 reads CATSKDYSRDTYGYTF. The CDR3 DNA reads as TGTGCCACCAGCAAAGATTATTCCCGGGACACATATGGCTACACCTTC.